These T cell receptor beta chains were read from a single sample in a study of cytomegalovirus exposure and HLA in healthy donors. Assay: immunoSEQ multiplex PCR; the TCRdb copy retains only in-frame clones and omits some. Reported are 150,000 to 250,000 clones; the ten largest clones contain roughly 0.74%. The sequenced material came from PBMCs. Source of these receptors: a boy younger than 18 in good health and CMV-seronegative. Each CDR3 is given without its conserved first and last residue. Each record gives: D gene, V gene, CDR3 protein. A D gene is named only where the DNA matches it firmly.

d_gene: TRBD1
v_gene: TRBV7-8
CDR3aa: ASRLQGAGKETQY

d_gene: -
v_gene: TRBV6-5
CDR3aa: ASSSRTTLETQY

d_gene: -
v_gene: TRBV27
CDR3aa: ASSFGRLNEQY

d_gene: -
v_gene: TRBV20-1
CDR3aa: SARQVSEQY

d_gene: TRBD2
v_gene: TRBV11-1
CDR3aa: ASSLSSGGYQETQY

d_gene: TRBD1
v_gene: TRBV19
CDR3aa: ASSTWDRGRTGSGNTIY

d_gene: TRBD2
v_gene: TRBV27
CDR3aa: ASMSAGGPSYNEQF

d_gene: -
v_gene: TRBV7-8
CDR3aa: ASSLGVSSGNTIY

d_gene: -
v_gene: TRBV7-9
CDR3aa: ASSSGLLINYGYT

d_gene: TRBD1
v_gene: TRBV27
CDR3aa: ASSLLGTGLNQPQH

d_gene: -
v_gene: TRBV9
CDR3aa: ASTVGRVNTEAF

d_gene: TRBD2
v_gene: TRBV13
CDR3aa: ASSPRLAGAPFGELF

d_gene: -
v_gene: TRBV30
CDR3aa: AWSGLEELF

d_gene: -
v_gene: TRBV18
CDR3aa: ASSYPRNTEAF

d_gene: -
v_gene: TRBV7-9
CDR3aa: ASSLVRGRSGANVLT

d_gene: TRBD1
v_gene: TRBV7-9
CDR3aa: ASSPGPGQGIYEQY

d_gene: TRBD1
v_gene: TRBV11-2
CDR3aa: ASSLDRGLREQF

d_gene: TRBD1
v_gene: TRBV19
CDR3aa: ASSRLWTGHQPQH

d_gene: TRBD2
v_gene: TRBV7-3
CDR3aa: ASSKGTSGSTGELF

d_gene: -
v_gene: TRBV19
CDR3aa: ASSIAAGGTEAF

d_gene: -
v_gene: TRBV29-1
CDR3aa: SVVGEGVDYEQY

d_gene: -
v_gene: TRBV7-8
CDR3aa: ASSLLRRDNEQF

d_gene: TRBD1
v_gene: TRBV19
CDR3aa: ASRPGAGGRLGGNTIY

d_gene: TRBD1
v_gene: TRBV19
CDR3aa: ASSNGQGPDTQY

d_gene: -
v_gene: TRBV2
CDR3aa: ASSGLGVETQY

d_gene: -
v_gene: TRBV4-2
CDR3aa: ASSQGGFMNTEAF

d_gene: TRBD2
v_gene: TRBV7-3
CDR3aa: ASSYAGTSTGELF

d_gene: -
v_gene: TRBV7-6
CDR3aa: ASSLGGQSTGELF

d_gene: -
v_gene: TRBV9
CDR3aa: ASSPRPDSYTGELF

d_gene: -
v_gene: TRBV5-1
CDR3aa: ASSRLPGQNTGELF

d_gene: -
v_gene: TRBV9
CDR3aa: ASSVVGDTQY

d_gene: TRBD2
v_gene: TRBV7-2
CDR3aa: ASSRRLAGGYNEQF

d_gene: -
v_gene: TRBV7-6
CDR3aa: ASSLVFSGNTIY